This T cell receptor (beta chain) was captured in a study of T-cell reconstitution after alpha-beta-depleted transplantation in children. The CDR3 consists of 15 residues. Germline CDR1 and CDR2: LGHDT and YNNKEL (reference sequence). V was trimmed by 1 base and J by 4 bases, leaving 12 bases between them. As it was prepared, the TCRbeta library received unique molecular identifiers. TCRdb re-derived calls from the PCR reads in MiXCR, one entry per CDR3 protein. This sample carries over 400,000 distinct CDR3 sequences, approximately 12% of them seen once, and the ten largest clones take about 5.4%. This TCR came from a human donor who donated a stem cell graft to a child with combined immunodeficiency. The gene calls are TRBV3-1 and TRBJ2-3; D call uncertain. Sequencing used PBMCs from the stem cell graft donor, obtained from the stem cell graft. CDR3 sequence reads: CASSQGLVFPDTQYF. CDR3 nucleotide sequence: TGTGCCAGCAGCCAAGGTCTAGTCTTCCCAGATACGCAGTATTTT.